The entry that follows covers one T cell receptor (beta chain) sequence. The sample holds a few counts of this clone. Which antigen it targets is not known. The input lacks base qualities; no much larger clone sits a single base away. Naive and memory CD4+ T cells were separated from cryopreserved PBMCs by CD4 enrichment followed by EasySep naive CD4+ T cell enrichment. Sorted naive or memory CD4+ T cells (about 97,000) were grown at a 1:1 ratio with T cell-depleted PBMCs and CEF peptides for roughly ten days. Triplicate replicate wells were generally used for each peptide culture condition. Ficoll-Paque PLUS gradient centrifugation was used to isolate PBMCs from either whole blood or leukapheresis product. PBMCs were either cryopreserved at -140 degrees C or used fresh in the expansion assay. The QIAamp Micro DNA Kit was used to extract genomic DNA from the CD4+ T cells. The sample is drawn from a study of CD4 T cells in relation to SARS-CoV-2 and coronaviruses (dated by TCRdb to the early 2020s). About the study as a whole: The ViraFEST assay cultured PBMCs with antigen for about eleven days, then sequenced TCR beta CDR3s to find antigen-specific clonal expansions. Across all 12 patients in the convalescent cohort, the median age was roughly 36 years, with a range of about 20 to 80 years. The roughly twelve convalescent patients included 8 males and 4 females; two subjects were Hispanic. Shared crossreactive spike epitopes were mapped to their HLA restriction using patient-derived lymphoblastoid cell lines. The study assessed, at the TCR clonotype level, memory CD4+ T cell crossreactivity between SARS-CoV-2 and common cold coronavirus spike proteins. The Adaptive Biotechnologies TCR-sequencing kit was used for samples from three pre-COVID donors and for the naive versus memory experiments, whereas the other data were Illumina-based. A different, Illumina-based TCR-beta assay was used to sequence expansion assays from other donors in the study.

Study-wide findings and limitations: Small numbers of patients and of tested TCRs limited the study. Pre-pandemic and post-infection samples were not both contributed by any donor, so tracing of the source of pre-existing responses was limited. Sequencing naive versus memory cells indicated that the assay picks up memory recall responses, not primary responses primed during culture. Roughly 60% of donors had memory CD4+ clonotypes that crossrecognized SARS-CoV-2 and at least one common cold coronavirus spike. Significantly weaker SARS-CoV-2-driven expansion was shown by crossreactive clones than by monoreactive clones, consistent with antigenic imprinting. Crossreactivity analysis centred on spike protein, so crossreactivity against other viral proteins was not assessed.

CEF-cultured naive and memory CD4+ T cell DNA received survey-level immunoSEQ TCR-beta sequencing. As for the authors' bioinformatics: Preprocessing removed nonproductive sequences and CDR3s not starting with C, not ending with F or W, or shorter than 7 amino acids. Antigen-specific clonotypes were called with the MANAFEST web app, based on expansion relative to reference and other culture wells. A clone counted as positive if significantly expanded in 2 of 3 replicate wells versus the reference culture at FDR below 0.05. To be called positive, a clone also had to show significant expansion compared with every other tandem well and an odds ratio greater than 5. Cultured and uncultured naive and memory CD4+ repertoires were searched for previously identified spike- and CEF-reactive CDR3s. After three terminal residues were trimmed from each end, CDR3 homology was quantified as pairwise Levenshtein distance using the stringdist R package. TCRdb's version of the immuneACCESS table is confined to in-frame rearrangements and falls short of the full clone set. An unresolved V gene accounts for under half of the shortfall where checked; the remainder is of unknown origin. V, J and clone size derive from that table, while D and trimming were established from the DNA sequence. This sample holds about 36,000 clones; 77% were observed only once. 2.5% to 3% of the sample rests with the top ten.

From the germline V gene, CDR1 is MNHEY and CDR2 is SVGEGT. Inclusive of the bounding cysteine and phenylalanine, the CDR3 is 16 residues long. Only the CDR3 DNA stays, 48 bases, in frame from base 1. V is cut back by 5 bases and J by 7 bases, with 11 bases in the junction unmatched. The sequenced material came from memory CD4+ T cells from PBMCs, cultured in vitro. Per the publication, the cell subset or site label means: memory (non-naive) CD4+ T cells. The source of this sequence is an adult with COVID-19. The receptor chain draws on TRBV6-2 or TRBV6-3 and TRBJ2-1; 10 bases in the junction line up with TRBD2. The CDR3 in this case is CASSIGRAGGYNEQFF. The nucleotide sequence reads TGTGCCAGCAGTATCGGACGAGCGGGAGGGTATAATGAGCAGTTCTTC.